This TCR beta chain was captured by sequencing in a study of T cells after yellow fever vaccination. CDR1 is MDHEN, CDR2 SYDVKM, per germline. There are 14 residues in the CDR3. The J segment lost 4 bases and the V segment lost 5 bases, leaving 6 bases of the junction unmatched. TCRdb used MiXCR to reprocess the 5' RACE reads, holding one entry per CDR3 protein. The data hold approximately 120,000 distinct CDR3 sequences, with around 7.7% observed a single time. The gene calls are TRBV28 and TRBJ1-2; 8 positions agree with TRBD1. This clonotype originated in a man between 18 and 35 years old who received the YFV17D yellow fever vaccine. Here the sequenced sample was CD4+ T cells sorted from PBMCs, taken 10 days after the first yellow fever vaccination. The DNA for the CDR3 is TGTGCCAGCAGTCCGGACAGGGTTACCTATGGCTACACCTTC. Translation gives CASSPDRVTYGYTF.